These 9 T cell receptor beta chains share one sample of origin, sequenced in a study of CD8+CD57+ T cells in acquired aplastic anemia. Only patients with CD8+CD57+ cell expansion on flow cytometry were chosen for sequencing. Profiling of TCR beta VDJ combinations and CDR3 sequences used genomic DNA as template. TCRdb re-derived calls from the reads in MiXCR, one entry per CDR3 protein. This sample has over 150,000 distinct CDR3 sequences, with 71% found just once. Sequenced: sorted CD4+, CD8+, or CD8+CD57+ T cells (not recorded which) from PBMCs. The source of these receptors is a human donor with aplastic anemia.

This chain uses TRBV2 with TRBJ2-1; 10 bases line up with TRBD2. Germline V CDR1 and CDR2: SNHLY, FYNNEI. J gave up 7 bases and V 2 bases, and 5 bases lay outside the gene matches. The CDR3 consists of 15 residues. The CDR3 coding sequence is TGTGCCAGCAGTGAACTAGCGGGGGTGGGTAATGAGCAGTTCTTC. Translated: CASSELAGVGNEQFF.

The rearrangement links TRBV29-1 to TRBJ1-2; D may be TRBD1 (6 bases). The CDR3 has 14 amino acids. Germline CDR1 SQVTM, CDR2 ANQGSEA. Deletions cut 2 bases from V and 2 bases from J, with 12 bases between. The CDR3 reads CSVERGAENYGYTF. Here the CDR3 DNA reads TGCAGCGTTGAAAGGGGGGCGGAGAACTATGGCTACACCTTC.

J is TRBJ1-2 and V is TRBV29-1; 8 positions agree with TRBD1. V was pared by 3 bases and J by 6 bases, with 12 bases of the junction left unmatched. Looked up from germline, CDR1 is SQVTM and CDR2 is ANQGSEA. The length of the CDR3 is 15 residues. CDR3 nucleotides: TGCAGCGTTGAGGGACAGGTTACTCCCGCACATGGCTACACCTTC. Encoded protein: CSVEGQVTPAHGYTF.

V and J are TRBV24-1 and TRBJ2-3; D is perhaps TRBD1 (6 bases). The CDR3 spans 12 residues. Trimming took off 11 bases at V and 0 bases at J, with 8 bases between the two ends. In germline, CDR1 is KGHDR, CDR2 SFDVKD. The CDR3 DNA is TGTGCCAGAACAGGGAGCACAGATACGCAGTATTTT. It codes for CARTGSTDTQYF.

The CDR3 loop reads CASSRGQGSENTIYF. The CDR3 nucleotides are TGTGCCAGCAGCAGAGGACAGGGGTCAGAAAACACCATATATTTT. The chain recombines TRBV9 with TRBJ1-3; the match to TRBD1 covers 9 bases. V lost 4 bases and J lost 6; bases outside the gene matches: 8. Germline V gene lookup returns CDR1 SGDLS and CDR2 YYNGEE. The CDR3 has 15 amino acids.

In its sample, this clonotype was seen once. This chain uses TRBV15 with TRBJ1-2; perhaps TRBD1 as D (6 bases). V was clipped by 4 bases and J by 4 bases, with 19 bases between them. This CDR3 is 16 amino acids long. Germline V CDR1 and CDR2: LNHNV, YYDKDF (reference sequence). This chain's CDR3 is CATSIGFGGEGYGYTF. The CDR3 nucleotides read TGTGCCACCAGCATAGGATTTGGGGGCGAAGGCTATGGCTACACCTTC.

Regarding this clonotype: Sequence at one end of the junction differs from germline and may be a read error. This rearrangement joins TRBV11-3 to TRBJ2-1; TRBD1 is a possible D gene (6 bases). Looked up from germline, CDR1 is SGHNT and CDR2 is YENEEA. The CDR3 contains 12 residues. The CDR3 region is CASSASGGEQVF. CDR3 bases: TGTGCCAGCAGCGCTTCTGGGGGCGAGCAGGTCTTC.

A single count supports this clonotype. This sequence joins TRBV7-2 and TRBJ2-4; 9 nucleotides match TRBD1. Germline CDR1 and CDR2: SGHTA and FQGNSA. Trimming removed 5 bases from V and 9 bases from J; junction bases left unmatched: 8. CDR3 length: 14 amino acids. CDR3 protein: CASSLGQGWSIQYF. CDR3 sequence (DNA): TGTGCCAGCAGCCTCGGACAGGGGTGGAGCATTCAGTACTTC.

This clonotype was seen a handful of times. This chain joins TRBV19 and TRBJ1-6; possibly TRBD1 for D (5 bases). The CDR3 has 15 residues. CDR1 is LNHDA, CDR2 SQIVND, per germline (reference sequence). V was shortened by 4 bases and J by 10 bases, with 17 bases between the two germline ends. CDR3 sequence: CASSTDSYPRSPLHF. In DNA form, the CDR3 reads TGTGCCAGTAGTACCGACAGCTACCCACGGTCACCCCTCCACTTT.